A single sample gave rise to the 17 T cell receptor beta chains below, sequenced in a study of blood T cell repertoires in COVID-19. Measured with immunoSEQ multiplex PCR; TCRdb has only the in-frame clones, and not every one. This table has 250,000 or so clones, around 89% appearing once. The sample taken for sequencing was peripheral blood. Receptor source: a woman aged 55 to 70 with COVID-19, enrolled during active disease.

J is TRBJ1-6 and V is TRBV5-1, with 8 bases matching TRBD1. The length of the CDR3 is 15 residues. Looked up from germline, CDR1 is SGHRS and CDR2 is YFSETQ. Trimming removed 4 bases from V and 7 bases from J; junction bases left unmatched: 7. The CDR3 DNA reads as TGCGCCAGCAGCGCCGCACAGGGGGGGAATTCACCCCTCCACTTT. Translated: CASSAAQGGNSPLHF.

V is TRBV6-2 or TRBV6-3 and J is TRBJ1-5; 10 positions match TRBD1. This CDR3 is 17 amino acids long. Per germline, CDR1 MNHEY and CDR2 SVGEGT. The V and J ends lost 5 bases and 3 bases, in that order; junction bases with no gene match: 10. CDR3 bases: TGTGCCAGCAGTGTGATGACAGGGGGCAACGTCAATCAGCCCCAGCATTTT. It translates to CASSVMTGGNVNQPQHF.

CDR3 sequence (DNA): TGCGCCAGCAGCCAAGAGAGGCGTACTCAGAGGCAGTACTTC. It specifies CASSQERRTQRQYF. This chain uses TRBV4-1 with TRBJ2-7; no clear D. This CDR3 is 14 amino acids long. Germline loops: CDR1 MGHRA, CDR2 YSYEKL. The V end lost 0 bases, the J end lost 9 bases, and 15 bases lay between the germline ends.

The chain joins TRBV5-1 to TRBJ1-6; 8 nucleotides line up with TRBD1. This CDR3 has 16 residues. V lost 0 bases to trimming and J lost 7 bases; unmatched junction nucleotides: 6. Per the germline V gene, CDR1 is SGHRS and CDR2 is YFSETQ. The CDR3 coding sequence is TGCGCCAGCAGCTTGGGCCCCAGGGGGCCCAATTCACCCCTCCACTTT. This translates into CASSLGPRGPNSPLHF.

On this clone itself: Germline and junction disagree at one end, which may indicate a read error. Other DNA sequences within the sample encode an identical CDR3. The chain carries TRBV10-3 and TRBJ2-2, with 11 bases identical to TRBD2. Germline V lookup: CDR1 ENHRY, CDR2 SYGVKD. The CDR3 contains 15 residues. The CDR3 region has the DNA TGTGCCACCAGAATAGCGGGGGGGCCCACCGGGGAGTTGTTTTTT. Protein product: CATRIAGGPTGELFF.

The chain uses TRBV2 and TRBJ2-1; TRBD1 might be the D (7 bases). Per germline, CDR1 SNHLY and CDR2 FYNNEI. The ends were cut back, 6 bases at V and 10 bases at J, with 16 bases in the middle. The CDR3 sequence is 13 residues long. The CDR3: CASSRGTVGEQFF. CDR3 in DNA: TGTGCCAGCAGCCGCGGGACAGTCGGAGAGCAGTTCTTC.

The rearrangement links TRBV7-2 to TRBJ1-2; possible D gene TRBD1, 6 bases. The CDR3 consists of 13 residues. V lost 3 bases, J lost 4 bases, and 9 bases lay in between. Germline CDR1 is SGHTA and CDR2 is FQGNSA. This CDR3 is CASSFGGAYGYTF. DNA of the CDR3: TGTGCCAGCAGCTTTGGGGGGGCCTATGGCTACACCTTC.

The V and J genes are TRBV19 and TRBJ2-3; the match to TRBD2 covers 9 bases. This CDR3 is 20 amino acids long. Trimming cost V 9 bases and J 4 bases; bases outside gene matches: 26. From germline, CDR1 is LNHDA and CDR2 SQIVND (reference sequence). CDR3 protein: CASPLRMVAGGLYSPDTQYF. CDR3 DNA sequence: TGTGCCAGCCCGCTTAGGATGGTGGCGGGGGGGCTGTACTCCCCAGATACGCAGTATTTT.

The chain is built from TRBV25-1 and TRBJ1-4; TRBD1 aligns across 8 bases. The CDR3 spans 16 residues. CDR1 and CDR2 (germline): MGHDK, SYGVNS. V shed 0 bases, J shed 6 bases, and the junction held 6 bases outside the gene matches. The CDR3 DNA follows: TGTGCCAGCAGTGAATATAATCAGGGGGCGGATGAAAAACTGTTTTTT. Its protein is CASSEYNQGADEKLFF.

The chain recombines TRBV19 with TRBJ2-3, with D tentatively TRBD1 (5 bases). V dropped 5 bases and J dropped 2 bases, with 17 bases sitting between them. Germline V gene lookup returns CDR1 LNHDA and CDR2 SQIVND (reference sequence). The CDR3 extends over 16 amino acids. CDR3: CASSATGRRLTDTQYF. In nucleotides, the CDR3 is TGTGCCAGTAGTGCCACAGGTCGCCGCCTCACAGATACGCAGTATTTT.

The CDR3 sequence: CASSPIRGQSNQPQHF. In DNA, the CDR3 is TGTGCCAGCTCACCGATCAGGGGCCAAAGCAATCAGCCCCAGCATTTT. This chain links TRBV18 with TRBJ1-5; possibly TRBD1 for D (6 bases). CDR1 and CDR2 (germline): KGHSH, LQKENI. V was clipped by 3 bases and J by 1 base, with 13 bases between them. The CDR3 extends over 16 amino acids. Drawing the rest from reference TRBV18 and TRBJ1-5, the complete variable domain is NAGVMQNPRHLVRRRGQEARLRCSPMKGHSHVYWYRQLPEEGLKFMVYLQKENIIDESGMPKERFSAEFPKEGPSILRIQQVVRGDSAAYFCASSPIRGQSNQPQHFGDGTRLSIL.

The J gene is TRBJ2-4, the V gene TRBV19; 7 positions agree with TRBD2. CDR3 length: 16 residues. Unmatched junction bases numbered 5, after V lost 2 bases and J lost 1 base. Germline CDR1 reads LNHDA; CDR2 reads SQIVND (reference sequence). In DNA form, the CDR3 reads TGTGCCAGTAGTATATCTGTGCGGGGGGCCAAAAACATTCAGTACTTC. This encodes CASSISVRGAKNIQYF.

In this sample, this clone turned up once. Here the CDR3 DNA reads TGCGCCAGCAGCTTTCGCCAACAGGGGGCCGGGGAGCTGTTTTTT. Protein sequence: CASSFRQQGAGELFF. The chain links TRBV4-1 to TRBJ2-2, with TRBD1 matching 8 bases. The CDR3 consists of 15 residues. Trimming at V came to 5 bases and at J to 6 bases, leaving 8 bases not matched to a gene. The germline V gene encodes CDR1 MGHRA and CDR2 YSYEKL.

This sequence joins TRBV10-3 and TRBJ1-2, with TRBD1 identical over 8 bases. With 11 bases clipped from V and 7 bases from J, the junction kept 9 bases outside the gene matches. The CDR3 covers 12 residues. Germline V CDR1 and CDR2: ENHRY, SYGVKD. This CDR3 reads CAAQGAERGYTF. The CDR3, as DNA: TGTGCCGCCCAGGGGGCGGAACGTGGCTACACCTTC.

DNA for the CDR3: TGTGCCAGCAGCGCGGCACAGCTTAGGGGGAACACTGAAGCTTTCTTT. Protein: CASSAAQLRGNTEAFF. This chain uses TRBV7-9 with TRBJ1-1; D perhaps matches TRBD1 (5 bases). Germline CDR1 SEHNR, CDR2 FQNEAQ (reference sequence). The length of the CDR3 is 16 residues. V was cut by 5 bases and J by 1 base, with 17 bases left in between.

The rearrangement links TRBV4-1 to TRBJ1-4; D is undetermined. Trimming removed 0 bases from V and 6 bases from J, with 8 bases in between. The CDR3 consists of 14 residues. Looked up from germline, CDR1 is MGHRA and CDR2 is YSYEKL. Here the CDR3 reads CASSQDEVDEKLFF. Written as DNA, the CDR3 is TGCGCCAGCAGCCAAGATGAGGTCGATGAAAAACTGTTTTTT.

This clone was observed a single time. V and J are TRBV19 and TRBJ1-2; D is unclear. Germline assignment: CDR1 LNHDA and CDR2 SQIVND (reference sequence). The CDR3 is 14 residues long. V was trimmed by 5 bases and J by 8 bases, leaving 18 bases between them. This CDR3 reads CASSPVRSVRGYTF. CDR3 sequence (DNA): TGTGCCAGTAGTCCTGTCCGGTCCGTTCGCGGCTACACCTTC.